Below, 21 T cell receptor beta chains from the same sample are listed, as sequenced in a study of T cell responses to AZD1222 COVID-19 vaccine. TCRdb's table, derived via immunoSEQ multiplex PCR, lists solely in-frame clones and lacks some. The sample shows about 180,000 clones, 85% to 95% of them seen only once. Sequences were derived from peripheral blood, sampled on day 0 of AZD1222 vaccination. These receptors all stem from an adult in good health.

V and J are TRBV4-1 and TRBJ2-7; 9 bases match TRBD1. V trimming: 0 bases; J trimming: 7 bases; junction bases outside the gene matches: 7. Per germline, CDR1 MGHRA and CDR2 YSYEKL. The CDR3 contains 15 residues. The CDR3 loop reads CASSQDRGQGREQYF. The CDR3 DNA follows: TGCGCCAGCAGCCAAGATCGGGGACAGGGCAGGGAGCAGTACTTC.

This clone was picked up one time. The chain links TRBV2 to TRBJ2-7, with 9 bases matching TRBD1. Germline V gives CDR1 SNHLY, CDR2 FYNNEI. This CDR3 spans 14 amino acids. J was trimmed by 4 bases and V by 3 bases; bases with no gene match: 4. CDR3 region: CASSDLGQGYEQYF. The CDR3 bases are TGTGCCAGCAGTGATCTGGGACAGGGATACGAGCAGTACTTC.

The CDR3 coding sequence is TGTGCCAGCAGCTTGGACAGGGCCAATCAGCCCCAGCATTTT. This encodes CASSLDRANQPQHF. The rearrangement links TRBV5-4 to TRBJ1-5; a weak D match, TRBD1 (6 bases). The CDR3 totals 14 residues. Trimming cost V 0 bases and J 3 bases, with 7 bases left between them. The germline gives CDR1 SGHNT, CDR2 YYREEE (reference sequence).

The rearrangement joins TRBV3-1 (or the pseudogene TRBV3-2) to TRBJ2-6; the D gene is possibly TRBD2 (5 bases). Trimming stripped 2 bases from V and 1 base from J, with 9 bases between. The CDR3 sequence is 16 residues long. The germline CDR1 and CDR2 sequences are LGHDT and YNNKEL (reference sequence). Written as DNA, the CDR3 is TGTGCCAGCAGCCAAATGAGGGTTTCTGGGGCCAACGTCCTGACTTTC. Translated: CASSQMRVSGANVLTF.

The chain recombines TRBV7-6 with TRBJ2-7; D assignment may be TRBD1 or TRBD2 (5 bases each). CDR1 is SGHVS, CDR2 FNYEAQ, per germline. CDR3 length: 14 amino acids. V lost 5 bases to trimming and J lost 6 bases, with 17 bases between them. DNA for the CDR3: TGTGCCAGCAGCCCGCCAGGGACCCCTTCCGAGCAGTACTTC. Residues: CASSPPGTPSEQYF.

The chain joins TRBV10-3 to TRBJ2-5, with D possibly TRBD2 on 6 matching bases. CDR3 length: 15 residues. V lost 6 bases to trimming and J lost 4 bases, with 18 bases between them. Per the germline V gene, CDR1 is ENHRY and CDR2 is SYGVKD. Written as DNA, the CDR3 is TGTGCCATCAGCCGAACCGGGACTTCCCCAGAGACCCAGTACTTC. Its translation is CAISRTGTSPETQYF.

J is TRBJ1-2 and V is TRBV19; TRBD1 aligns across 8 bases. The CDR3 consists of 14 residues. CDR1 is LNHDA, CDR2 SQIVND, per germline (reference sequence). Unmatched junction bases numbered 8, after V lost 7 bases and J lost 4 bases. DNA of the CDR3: TGTGCCAGTACCCTGACAGGGGAGATCTATGGCTACACCTTC. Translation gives CASTLTGEIYGYTF.

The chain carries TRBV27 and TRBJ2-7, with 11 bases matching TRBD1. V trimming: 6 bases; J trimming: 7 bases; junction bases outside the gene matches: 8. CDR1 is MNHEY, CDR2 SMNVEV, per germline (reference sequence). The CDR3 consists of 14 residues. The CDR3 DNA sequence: TGTGCCAGCAGGGGGACAGGGGGGGCTCGGGAGCAGTACTTC. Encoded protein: CASRGTGGAREQYF.

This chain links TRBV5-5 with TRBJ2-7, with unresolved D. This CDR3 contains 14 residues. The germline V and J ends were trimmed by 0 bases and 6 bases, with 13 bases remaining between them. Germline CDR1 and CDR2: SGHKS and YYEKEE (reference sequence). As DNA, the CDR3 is TGTGCCAGCAGCTTGGAAAGGAAACGAGTCGAGCAGTACTTC. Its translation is CASSLERKRVEQYF.

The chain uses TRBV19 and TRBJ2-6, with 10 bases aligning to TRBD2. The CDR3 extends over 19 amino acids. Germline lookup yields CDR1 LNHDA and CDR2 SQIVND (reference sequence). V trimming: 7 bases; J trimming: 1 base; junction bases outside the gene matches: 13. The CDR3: CASIGRASGSLSGANVLTF. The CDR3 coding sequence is TGTGCCAGTATCGGGAGGGCTAGCGGGAGTTTATCTGGGGCCAACGTCCTGACTTTC.

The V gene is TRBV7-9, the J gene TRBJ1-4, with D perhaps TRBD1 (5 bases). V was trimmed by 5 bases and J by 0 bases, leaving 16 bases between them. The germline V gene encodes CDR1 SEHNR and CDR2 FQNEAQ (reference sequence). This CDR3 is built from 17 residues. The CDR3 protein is CASSPRGGLSTNEKLFF. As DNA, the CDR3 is TGTGCCAGCAGCCCGCGGGGGGGTCTCTCAACTAATGAAAAACTGTTTTTT.

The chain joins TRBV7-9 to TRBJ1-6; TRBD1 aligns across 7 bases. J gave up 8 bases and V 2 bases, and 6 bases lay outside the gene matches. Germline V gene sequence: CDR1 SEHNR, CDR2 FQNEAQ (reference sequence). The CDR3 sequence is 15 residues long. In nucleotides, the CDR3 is TGTGCCAGCAGCTTATCGGGGACAGCCGATTCACCCCTCCACTTT. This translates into CASSLSGTADSPLHF.

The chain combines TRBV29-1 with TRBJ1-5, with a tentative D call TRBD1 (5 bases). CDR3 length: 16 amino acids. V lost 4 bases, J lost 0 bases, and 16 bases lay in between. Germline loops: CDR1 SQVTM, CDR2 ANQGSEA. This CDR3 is CSVGQRVRYSNQPQHF. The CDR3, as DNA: TGCAGCGTTGGACAGAGGGTGAGGTATAGCAATCAGCCCCAGCATTTT.

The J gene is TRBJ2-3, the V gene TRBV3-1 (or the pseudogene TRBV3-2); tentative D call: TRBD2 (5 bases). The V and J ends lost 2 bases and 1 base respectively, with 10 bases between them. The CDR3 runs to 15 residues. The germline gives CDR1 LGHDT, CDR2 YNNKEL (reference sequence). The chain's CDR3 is CASSQPGTGTDTQYF. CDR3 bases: TGTGCCAGCAGCCAACCGGGAACCGGCACAGATACGCAGTATTTT.

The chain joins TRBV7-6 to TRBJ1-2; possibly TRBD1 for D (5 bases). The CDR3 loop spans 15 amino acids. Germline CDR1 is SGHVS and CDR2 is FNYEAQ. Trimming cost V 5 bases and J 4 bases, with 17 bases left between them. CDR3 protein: CASSPPVGGIYGYTF. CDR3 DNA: TGTGCCAGCAGCCCCCCGGTTGGGGGGATCTATGGCTACACCTTC.

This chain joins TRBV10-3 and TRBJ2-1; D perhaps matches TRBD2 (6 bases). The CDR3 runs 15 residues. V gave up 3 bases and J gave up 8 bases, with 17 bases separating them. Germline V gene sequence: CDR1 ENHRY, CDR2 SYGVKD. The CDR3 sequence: CAISEARGGGYEQFF. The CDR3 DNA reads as TGTGCCATCAGTGAAGCGAGGGGAGGAGGATATGAGCAGTTCTTC.

This chain's CDR3 is CASSPADAGNTEAFF. The CDR3 nucleotides read TGTGCCAGCTCCCCAGCTGATGCCGGGAACACTGAAGCTTTCTTT. The chain couples TRBV18 to TRBJ1-1, with D unresolved. The V and J ends lost 6 bases and 1 base respectively, with 15 bases between them. Germline V gene lookup returns CDR1 KGHSH and CDR2 LQKENI. This CDR3 is 15 amino acids long. Variable domain in full (rest from reference TRBV18 and TRBJ1-1): NAGVMQNPRHLVRRRGQEARLRCSPMKGHSHVYWYRQLPEEGLKFMVYLQKENIIDESGMPKERFSAEFPKEGPSILRIQQVVRGDSAAYFCASSPADAGNTEAFFGQGTRLTVV.

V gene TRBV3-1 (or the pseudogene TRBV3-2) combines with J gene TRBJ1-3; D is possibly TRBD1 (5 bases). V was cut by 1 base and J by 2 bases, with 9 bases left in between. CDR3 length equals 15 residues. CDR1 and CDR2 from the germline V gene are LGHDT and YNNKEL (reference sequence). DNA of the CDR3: TGTGCCAGCAGCCAAGCATCGGGGGCTGGAAACACCATATATTTT. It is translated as CASSQASGAGNTIYF.

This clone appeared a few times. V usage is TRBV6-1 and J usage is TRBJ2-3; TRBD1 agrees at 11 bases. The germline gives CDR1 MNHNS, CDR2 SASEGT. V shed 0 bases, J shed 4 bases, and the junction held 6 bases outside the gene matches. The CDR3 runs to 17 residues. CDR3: CASSEASGTGGADTQYF. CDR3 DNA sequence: TGTGCCAGCAGTGAAGCCTCCGGGACAGGGGGTGCAGATACGCAGTATTTT.

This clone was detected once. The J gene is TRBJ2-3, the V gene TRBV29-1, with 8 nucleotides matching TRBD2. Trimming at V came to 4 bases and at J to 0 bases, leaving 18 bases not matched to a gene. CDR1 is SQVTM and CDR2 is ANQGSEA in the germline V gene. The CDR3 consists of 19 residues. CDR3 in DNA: TGCAGCGTTGTGGGGGTCAGGGGATTGAGCGGGGGAAGCACAGATACGCAGTATTTT. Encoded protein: CSVVGVRGLSGGSTDTQYF.

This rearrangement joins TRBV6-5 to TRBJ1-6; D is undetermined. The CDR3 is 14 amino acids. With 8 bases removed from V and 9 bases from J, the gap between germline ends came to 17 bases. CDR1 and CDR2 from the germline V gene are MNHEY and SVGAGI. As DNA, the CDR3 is TGTGCCAGCCACACGAGCCACCGGGGTTCACCCCTCCACTTT. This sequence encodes CASHTSHRGSPLHF.